The subject of this entry is one T cell receptor beta chain. Antigen unknown. The sample comes from a study of cytomegalovirus exposure and HLA in healthy donors. About the research overall: Unique TCR beta sequences numbering approximately 120 million came from around 180 million T cells in an earlier analysis.

With 3 bases removed from V and 4 bases from J, the gap between germline ends came to 15 bases. The CDR3 is made up of 15 amino acids. Germline V gene data show CDR1 as SGHRS and CDR2 as YFSETQ. Researchers ran the PCR with 60 Vbeta and 13 Jbeta primers. This table comes from immunoSEQ multiplex PCR, and its TCRdb copy is limited to in-frame clones, with some not included. Of 100,000 to 150,000 clones detected, roughly 75% appear once; the ten largest clones hold 3% to 4%. Regarding the study as a whole: What TCR beta sequences reportedly achieved was accurate prediction of HLA-A and HLA-B alleles in most subjects. The classifier reportedly diagnosed cytomegalovirus status with high sensitivity and specificity.

This TCR was recovered from a woman between 45 and 60 years old in good health and CMV-seronegative. The chain is built from TRBV5-1 and TRBJ2-3; the D gene is possibly TRBD1 (5 bases). Material for sequencing was PBMCs. Here the CDR3 reads CASSSRELSADTQYF. The CDR3 DNA reads TGCGCCAGCAGCTCCAGGGAATTATCCGCAGATACGCAGTATTTT.